This T cell receptor (beta chain) was found in a study of OX40 agonist ivuxolimab in advanced cancers. Only in-frame clones appear in the TCRdb table, and some are missing; sequencing was by immunoSEQ multiplex PCR. The profile covers tens of thousands of clones, with 75% to 90% appearing a single time and 0.33% taken by the ten largest. The J segment lost 5 bases and the V segment lost 2 bases, leaving 3 bases of the junction unmatched. This CDR3 region has 14 residues. Germline V gene lookup returns CDR1 MNHEY and CDR2 SVGAGI. The material sequenced was CD4+ or CD8+ T cells sorted from blood, taken in a trial of the OX40 agonist ivuxolimab. The rearrangement joins TRBV6-5 to TRBJ1-2; 9 positions match TRBD1. This TCR came from an adult with an advanced solid tumor such as melanoma, head and neck, liver or kidney cancer. The CDR3 sequence: CASSYLTGGYGYTF. In DNA, the CDR3 is TGTGCCAGCAGTTACCTGACAGGGGGGTATGGCTACACCTTC.